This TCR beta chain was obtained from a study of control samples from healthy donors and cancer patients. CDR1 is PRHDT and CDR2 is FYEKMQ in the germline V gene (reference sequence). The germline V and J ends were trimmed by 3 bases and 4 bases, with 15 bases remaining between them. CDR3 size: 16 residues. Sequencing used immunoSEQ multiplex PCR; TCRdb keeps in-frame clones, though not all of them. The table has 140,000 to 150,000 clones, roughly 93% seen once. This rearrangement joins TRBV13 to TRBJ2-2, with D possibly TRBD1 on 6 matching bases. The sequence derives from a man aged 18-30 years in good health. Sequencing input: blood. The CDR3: CASSFRDTLSTGELFF. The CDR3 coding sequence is TGTGCCAGCAGCTTTAGGGACACACTAAGCACCGGGGAGCTGTTTTTT.